A selection of T cell receptor beta chains follows, all from one sample in a study of T cells in Graves' hyperthyroidism and ophthalmopathy. TCRdb reanalysed the multiplex PCR reads using MiXCR and keeps one entry per CDR3 protein. The sample yields hundreds of thousands of distinct CDR3 sequences, about 45% seen once. Material: peripheral blood or thyroid tissue (not recorded which). Every receptor here comes from a woman younger than 35 with Graves' hyperthyroidism. CDR3s include the opening cysteine and the closing phenylalanine or tryptophan. Each record gives: V gene, J gene, D gene, clone size, CDR3 protein, CDR3 DNA. A D gene is named only where the DNA matches it firmly. Expanded clones get a size class; other rows say once, few or many, or leave the size out.

v_gene: TRBV15; j_gene: TRBJ2-5; d_gene: NA; abundance: once; CDR3aa: CATSYSPEFETQYF; CDR3nt: TGTGCCACCAGTTACTCGCCGGAGTTTGAGACCCAGTACTTC
v_gene: TRBV5-4; j_gene: TRBJ1-2; d_gene: NA; abundance: NA; CDR3aa: CASNPGVDYGYTF; CDR3nt: TGTGCCAGCAACCCTGGGGTAGACTATGGCTACACCTTC
v_gene: TRBV9; j_gene: TRBJ1-2; d_gene: NA; abundance: NA; CDR3aa: CASSVGTGVFGYTF; CDR3nt: TGTGCCAGCAGCGTCGGGACGGGGGTGTTTGGCTACACCTTC
v_gene: TRBV10-1; j_gene: TRBJ2-7; d_gene: TRBD1; abundance: NA; CDR3aa: CASSSGPGGVNSYEQYF; CDR3nt: TGCGCCAGCAGTAGCGGCCCAGGGGGCGTCAACTCCTACGAGCAGTACTTC
v_gene: TRBV10-3; j_gene: TRBJ2-5; d_gene: NA; abundance: NA; CDR3aa: CAGKGGQYF; CDR3nt: TGTGCCGGAAAAGGCGGACAGTACTTC
v_gene: TRBV7-9; j_gene: TRBJ2-5; d_gene: NA; abundance: NA; CDR3aa: CASSRNSDSKETQYF; CDR3nt: TGTGCCAGCAGCCGTAACTCGGACAGTAAAGAGACCCAGTACTTC
v_gene: TRBV29-1; j_gene: TRBJ1-2; d_gene: NA; abundance: NA; CDR3aa: CSVELFLGGYGYTF; CDR3nt: TGCAGCGTTGAACTTTTCCTGGGGGGCTATGGCTACACCTTC
v_gene: TRBV12-3/TRBV12-4; j_gene: TRBJ1-1; d_gene: NA; abundance: few; CDR3aa: CASSFEPGRGAFF; CDR3nt: TGTGCCAGCAGCTTTGAACCGGGACGGGGAGCTTTCTTT
v_gene: TRBV7-9; j_gene: TRBJ2-7; d_gene: NA; abundance: NA; CDR3aa: CASSPGDRYEQYF; CDR3nt: TGTGCCAGCAGCCCAGGTGACAGATACGAGCAGTACTTC
v_gene: TRBV6-1; j_gene: TRBJ1-1; d_gene: NA; abundance: NA; CDR3aa: CASSPRGESNTEAFF; CDR3nt: TGTGCCAGCAGTCCTAGAGGGGAATCGAACACTGAAGCTTTCTTT
v_gene: TRBV29-1; j_gene: TRBJ1-2; d_gene: TRBD1; abundance: NA; CDR3aa: CSAAGTGVRYGYTF; CDR3nt: TGCAGCGCAGCCGGGACAGGGGTACGCTATGGCTACACCTTC
v_gene: TRBV2; j_gene: TRBJ2-2; d_gene: TRBD1; abundance: NA; CDR3aa: CASKPGQQAGELFF; CDR3nt: TGTGCCAGCAAACCGGGACAGCAAGCCGGGGAGCTGTTTTTT
v_gene: TRBV7-2; j_gene: TRBJ1-2; d_gene: TRBD1; abundance: once; CDR3aa: CASSPWTGLTGGYTF; CDR3nt: TGTGCCAGCAGCCCGTGGACAGGGCTCACCGGAGGCTACACCTTC
v_gene: TRBV7-9; j_gene: TRBJ1-5; d_gene: NA; abundance: many; CDR3aa: CASSQDAGHQPQHF; CDR3nt: TGTGCCAGCAGCCAGGACGCAGGACATCAGCCCCAGCATTTT
v_gene: TRBV20-1; j_gene: TRBJ2-7; d_gene: NA; abundance: few; CDR3aa: CSARDSGTSEQYF; CDR3nt: TGCAGTGCTAGAGATTCGGGGACGAGCGAGCAGTACTTC
v_gene: TRBV7-3; j_gene: TRBJ2-2; d_gene: NA; abundance: few; CDR3aa: CASSLTQGNTGELFF; CDR3nt: TGTGCCAGCAGCTTAACGCAGGGTAACACCGGGGAGCTGTTTTTT
v_gene: TRBV9; j_gene: TRBJ1-2; d_gene: NA; abundance: many; CDR3aa: CASSIAGTYGYTF; CDR3nt: TGTGCCAGCAGCATCGCCGGGACCTATGGCTACACCTTC
v_gene: TRBV24-1; j_gene: TRBJ2-3; d_gene: NA; abundance: NA; CDR3aa: CATSDPSGDTTDTQYF; CDR3nt: TGTGCCACCAGTGATCCGAGCGGGGACACCACAGATACGCAGTATTTT
v_gene: TRBV14; j_gene: TRBJ1-2; d_gene: NA; abundance: NA; CDR3aa: CASSQGVGGLGYTF; CDR3nt: TGTGCCAGCAGCCAAGGGGTCGGGGGGCTCGGCTACACCTTC
v_gene: TRBV7-9; j_gene: TRBJ2-7; d_gene: NA; abundance: NA; CDR3aa: CASSPPGKQYF; CDR3nt: TGTGCCAGCAGCCCGCCGGGAAAGCAGTACTTC
v_gene: TRBV7-2; j_gene: TRBJ2-7; d_gene: TRBD2; abundance: few; CDR3aa: CASSLLAATSYEQYF; CDR3nt: TGTGCCAGCAGTTTACTAGCGGCTACATCCTACGAGCAGTACTTC
v_gene: TRBV2; j_gene: TRBJ2-5; d_gene: NA; abundance: NA; CDR3aa: CASSLSAGSETQYF; CDR3nt: TGTGCCAGCAGTTTATCCGCAGGGTCGGAGACCCAGTACTTC
v_gene: TRBV25-1; j_gene: TRBJ1-1; d_gene: NA; abundance: NA; CDR3aa: CASSYSPGPWVTEAFF; CDR3nt: TGTGCCAGCAGTTACTCGCCCGGCCCTTGGGTGACTGAAGCTTTCTTT
v_gene: TRBV7-9; j_gene: TRBJ2-7; d_gene: TRBD2; abundance: NA; CDR3aa: CASSGLAAVCEQCF; CDR3nt: TGTGCCAGCAGCGGACTAGCGGCGGTCTGCGAGCAGTGCTTC
v_gene: TRBV20-1; j_gene: TRBJ2-2; d_gene: NA; abundance: NA; CDR3aa: CSAIPRTGELFF; CDR3nt: TGCAGTGCAATCCCTAGAACCGGGGAGCTGTTTTTT
v_gene: TRBV2; j_gene: TRBJ1-1; d_gene: NA; abundance: NA; CDR3aa: CASSVLGEAFF; CDR3nt: TGTGCCAGCAGTGTTCTGGGTGAAGCTTTCTTT
v_gene: TRBV7-2; j_gene: TRBJ1-4; d_gene: NA; abundance: NA; CDR3aa: CASSPDRGLNEKLFF; CDR3nt: TGTGCCAGCAGCCCCGATCGGGGGCTCAATGAAAAACTGTTTTTT
v_gene: TRBV7-2; j_gene: TRBJ1-2; d_gene: TRBD1; abundance: few; CDR3aa: CASSSYPDRLKGGYTF; CDR3nt: TGTGCCAGCAGCTCCTACCCGGACAGGTTAAAGGGTGGCTACACCTTC
v_gene: TRBV14; j_gene: TRBJ2-5; d_gene: TRBD1; abundance: NA; CDR3aa: CASSPRTGVQETQYF; CDR3nt: TGTGCCAGCTCACCACGGACAGGGGTACAAGAGACCCAGTACTTC
v_gene: TRBV7-2; j_gene: TRBJ1-2; d_gene: TRBD1; abundance: few; CDR3aa: CATSERDRVYGYTF; CDR3nt: TGTGCCACCTCCGAGCGGGACAGGGTATATGGCTACACCTTC
v_gene: TRBV5-6; j_gene: TRBJ1-1; d_gene: NA; abundance: few; CDR3aa: CASSLETTLNTEAFF; CDR3nt: TGTGCCAGCAGCTTGGAGACAACTCTGAACACTGAAGCTTTCTTT
v_gene: TRBV20-1; j_gene: TRBJ2-7; d_gene: NA; abundance: few; CDR3aa: CSAYSSYEQYF; CDR3nt: TGCAGTGCGTATAGCTCCTACGAGCAGTACTTC
v_gene: TRBV2; j_gene: TRBJ1-2; d_gene: TRBD1; abundance: many; CDR3aa: CASIRTGGLNYGYTF; CDR3nt: TGTGCCAGCATCCGGACAGGGGGCCTTAACTATGGCTACACCTTC
v_gene: TRBV2; j_gene: TRBJ1-2; d_gene: NA; abundance: NA; CDR3aa: CASSDYAGGGYTF; CDR3nt: TGTGCCAGCAGTGATTATGCGGGTGGTGGCTACACCTTC
v_gene: TRBV5-1; j_gene: TRBJ1-1; d_gene: NA; abundance: NA; CDR3aa: CASSSTPGTEAFF; CDR3nt: TGCGCCAGCAGCTCAACCCCGGGCACTGAAGCTTTCTTT
v_gene: TRBV5-1; j_gene: TRBJ1-1; d_gene: NA; abundance: NA; CDR3aa: CASSLEARGSGTEAFF; CDR3nt: TGCGCCAGCAGCTTGGAGGCCAGGGGTAGCGGCACTGAAGCTTTCTTT
v_gene: TRBV7-9; j_gene: TRBJ2-7; d_gene: NA; abundance: few; CDR3aa: CASSLPRTGGYEQYF; CDR3nt: TGTGCCAGCAGCTTACCTCGTACAGGAGGGTACGAGCAGTACTTC
v_gene: TRBV7-2; j_gene: TRBJ2-7; d_gene: NA; abundance: NA; CDR3aa: CASSWDHYEQYF; CDR3nt: TGTGCCAGCAGCTGGGACCACTACGAGCAGTACTTC
v_gene: TRBV20-1; j_gene: TRBJ1-2; d_gene: NA; abundance: NA; CDR3aa: CSARDGRERGGYTF; CDR3nt: TGCAGTGCTAGAGATGGGCGGGAAAGAGGGGGCTACACCTTC
v_gene: TRBV19; j_gene: TRBJ2-7; d_gene: NA; abundance: few; CDR3aa: CASRLQGHEQYF; CDR3nt: TGTGCCAGCAGACTCCAGGGGCACGAGCAGTACTTC
v_gene: TRBV24-1; j_gene: TRBJ1-2; d_gene: TRBD1; abundance: NA; CDR3aa: CATSGITGAYGYTF; CDR3nt: TGTGCCACCAGTGGGATAACAGGGGCCTATGGCTACACCTTC
v_gene: TRBV2; j_gene: TRBJ1-4; d_gene: NA; abundance: many; CDR3aa: CASNSPNEKLFF; CDR3nt: TGTGCCAGCAACAGCCCTAATGAAAAACTGTTTTTT
v_gene: TRBV7-3; j_gene: TRBJ1-2; d_gene: NA; abundance: NA; CDR3aa: CASSLDLPTNYGYTF; CDR3nt: TGTGCCAGCAGCTTAGATCTTCCGACTAACTATGGCTACACCTTC
v_gene: TRBV29-1; j_gene: TRBJ2-7; d_gene: NA; abundance: NA; CDR3aa: CSFGQELSLYEQYF; CDR3nt: TGCAGCTTTGGTCAAGAGCTTTCTTTGTACGAGCAGTACTTC
v_gene: TRBV2; j_gene: TRBJ1-2; d_gene: TRBD1; abundance: NA; CDR3aa: CASSEAYVTGVKVDGYTF; CDR3nt: TGTGCCAGCAGTGAAGCTTATGTTACAGGGGTTAAGGTGGATGGCTACACCTTC
v_gene: TRBV7-2; j_gene: TRBJ2-7; d_gene: TRBD2; abundance: NA; CDR3aa: CASSLTSGISYEQYF; CDR3nt: TGTGCCAGCAGCTTAACTAGCGGGATCTCCTACGAGCAGTACTTC
v_gene: TRBV2; j_gene: TRBJ1-1; d_gene: NA; abundance: NA; CDR3aa: CASSEVTNTEAFF; CDR3nt: TGTGCCAGCAGTGAAGTCACGAACACTGAAGCTTTCTTT
v_gene: TRBV15; j_gene: TRBJ1-2; d_gene: NA; abundance: many; CDR3aa: CATSGTTRNYGYTF; CDR3nt: TGTGCCACCAGCGGGACAACAAGGAACTATGGCTACACCTTC
v_gene: TRBV24-1; j_gene: TRBJ2-2; d_gene: NA; abundance: NA; CDR3aa: CATSRQEPNTGELFF; CDR3nt: TGTGCCACCAGTCGACAGGAACCCAACACCGGGGAGCTGTTTTTT
v_gene: TRBV7-2; j_gene: TRBJ1-1; d_gene: TRBD1; abundance: once; CDR3aa: CASSLDRGHVAFF; CDR3nt: TGTGCCAGCAGCCTGGACAGGGGGCACGTAGCTTTCTTT
v_gene: TRBV25-1; j_gene: TRBJ1-1; d_gene: TRBD1; abundance: NA; CDR3aa: CASTRDRRHTEAFF; CDR3nt: TGTGCCAGCACCCGGGACAGGAGGCACACTGAAGCTTTCTTT
v_gene: TRBV6-5; j_gene: TRBJ2-7; d_gene: NA; abundance: NA; CDR3aa: CASSQREAYEQYF; CDR3nt: TGTGCCAGCAGCCAGAGGGAGGCCTACGAGCAGTACTTC
v_gene: TRBV12-3/TRBV12-4; j_gene: TRBJ1-1; d_gene: NA; abundance: many; CDR3aa: CASSDSMNTEAFF; CDR3nt: TGTGCCAGCAGCGACAGCATGAACACTGAAGCTTTCTTT
v_gene: TRBV12-3/TRBV12-4; j_gene: TRBJ2-5; d_gene: NA; abundance: NA; CDR3aa: CASSLGFQDVYQETQYF; CDR3nt: TGTGCCAGCAGTTTAGGGTTCCAAGACGTGTACCAAGAGACCCAGTACTTC
v_gene: TRBV9; j_gene: TRBJ2-5; d_gene: TRBD2; abundance: NA; CDR3aa: CASSAETSGGQETQYF; CDR3nt: TGTGCCAGCAGCGCCGAAACTAGCGGGGGCCAAGAGACCCAGTACTTC